The 6 T cell receptor beta chains below were found in one sample sequenced in a study of T cell responses to AZD1222 COVID-19 vaccine. The repertoire was sequenced with immunoSEQ multiplex PCR; TCRdb's copy has only in-frame clones and lacks some. The table lists 120,000 or so clones, roughly nine tenths of them singletons. The source was peripheral blood, collected on day 0 of AZD1222 vaccination. These receptors all stem from an adult in good health.

This clone has a handful of counts. This chain uses TRBV29-1 with TRBJ2-5; D is perhaps TRBD1 or TRBD2 (6 bases each). The germline V gene has CDR1 SQVTM and CDR2 ANQGSEA. The CDR3 is 15 residues long. Trimming cost V 5 bases and J 5 bases, with 21 bases left between them. In DNA form, the CDR3 reads TGCAGCGTTTTGCCGGAACAGGGACTTGGGGAGACCCAGTACTTC. Its translation: CSVLPEQGLGETQYF.

The chain couples TRBV30 to TRBJ2-7, with D hard to call. Germline CDR1 is GTSNPN and CDR2 is SVGIG (reference sequence). The V gene lost 3 bases and the J gene lost 3 bases, with 6 bases spanning the gap. The CDR3 loop spans 11 amino acids. CDR3 DNA sequence: TGTGCCTGGAGGATCCTCTACGAGCAGTACTTC. Protein product: CAWRILYEQYF.

The chain couples TRBV5-4 to TRBJ1-2; possible D gene TRBD1, 5 bases. Germline V lookup: CDR1 SGHNT, CDR2 YYREEE (reference sequence). The CDR3 is made up of 14 amino acids. Trimming took off 5 bases at V and 4 bases at J, with 15 bases between the two ends. CDR3 loop: CASSGPRQSYGYTF. The CDR3 DNA sequence: TGTGCCAGCAGTGGGCCGAGACAGAGCTATGGCTACACCTTC.

J is TRBJ1-5 and V is TRBV19, with 9 bases fitting TRBD1. This CDR3 is 15 amino acids long. Germline lookup yields CDR1 LNHDA and CDR2 SQIVND (reference sequence). V was pared by 5 bases and J by 4 bases, with 6 bases of the junction left unmatched. CDR3 DNA: TGTGCCAGTAGTGGGACAGGGAGGGGGAATCAGCCCCAGCATTTT. This translates into CASSGTGRGNQPQHF.

CDR3 sequence (DNA): TGTGCCAGCAGCTTAGAGCCGGGTGTCAATTCACCCCTCCACTTT. It codes for CASSLEPGVNSPLHF. The J gene is TRBJ1-6, the V gene TRBV11-2; no reliable D call. Germline values: CDR1 SGHAT, CDR2 FQNNGV. Trimming cost V 0 bases and J 7 bases, with 10 bases left between them. This CDR3 spans 15 amino acids.

The chain recombines TRBV30 with TRBJ1-5; D unresolved. Trimming stripped 0 bases from V and 6 bases from J, with 9 bases between. Germline assignment: CDR1 GTSNPN and CDR2 SVGIG (reference sequence). The CDR3 length is 13 residues. CDR3 nucleotides: TGTGCCTGGAGTGTACAAGGAGTTCAGCCCCAGCATTTT. It encodes CAWSVQGVQPQHF.